The 27 T cell receptor beta chains presented below share a single source sample, sequenced in a study of cytomegalovirus exposure and HLA in healthy donors. Both 60 Vbeta primers and 13 Jbeta primers went into the PCR. Clones were sequenced by immunoSEQ multiplex PCR, and TCRdb holds only the in-frame ones, with some missing. The sample has roughly 150,000 clones; 80% are singletons. The sequencing sample was made of PBMCs. The receptors here all came from a woman aged 40 to 49 in good health and CMV-seronegative.

The chain employs TRBV10-1 and TRBJ2-2, with D possibly matching TRBD2 (6 bases). Trimming cost V 0 bases and J 2 bases, with 7 bases left between them. Per the germline V gene, CDR1 is WNHNN and CDR2 is SYGVQD (reference sequence). The CDR3 totals 15 residues. The CDR3 is CASSESRGNTGELFF. The CDR3 nucleotides are TGCGCCAGCAGTGAGTCGCGGGGAAACACCGGGGAGCTGTTTTTT.

The chain joins TRBV9 to TRBJ1-4; tentative D call: TRBD1 (5 bases). Deletions cut 4 bases from V and 0 bases from J, with 10 bases between. This CDR3 is 15 amino acids long. Germline assignment: CDR1 SGDLS and CDR2 YYNGEE. DNA for the CDR3: TGTGCCAGCAGCCGAAGGGGCGCAACTAATGAAAAACTGTTTTTT. Amino acid sequence: CASSRRGATNEKLFF.

V usage is TRBV6-1 and J usage is TRBJ1-4; D is possibly TRBD1 (6 bases). Germline CDR1 and CDR2: MNHNS and SASEGT. V lost 1 base, J lost 4 bases, and 13 bases lay in between. The length of the CDR3 is 16 residues. The CDR3 nucleotides read TGTGCCAGCAGTGAAGGGAAGGGGGATGGTAATGAAAAACTGTTTTTT. Translating gives CASSEGKGDGNEKLFF.

The chain couples TRBV15 to TRBJ2-7, with a weak D call TRBD2 (5 bases). Trimming shortened V by 2 bases and J by 1 base, and 9 bases separated the two germline ends. Germline loops: CDR1 LNHNV, CDR2 YYDKDF (reference sequence). The CDR3 spans 14 residues. CDR3 in DNA: TGTGCCACCAGCAGATCGGGGATGTCCTACGAGCAGTACTTC. As protein: CATSRSGMSYEQYF. Based on the CDR3 plus reference TRBV15 and TRBJ2-7, the full variable domain is DAMVIQNPRYQVTQFGKPVTLSCSQTLNHNVMYWYQQKSSQAPKLLFHYYDKDFNNEADTPDNFQSRRPNTSFCFLDIRSPGLGDTAMYLCATSRSGMSYEQYFGPGTRLTVT.

The chain employs TRBV2 and TRBJ2-1; TRBD2 agrees at 7 bases. J lost 7 bases, V lost 5 bases, and 8 bases had no gene match. Germline V gene data show CDR1 as SNHLY and CDR2 as FYNNEI. This CDR3 comprises 14 residues. CDR3 region: CASSSLLALNEQFF. CDR3 in DNA: TGTGCCAGCAGTTCATTACTAGCGTTAAATGAGCAGTTCTTC.

This clone was picked up one time. Germline and junction disagree at one end, which may indicate a read error. The V call is TRBV7-9, the J call TRBJ2-7, with 9 nucleotides matching TRBD1. Per germline, CDR1 SEHNR and CDR2 FQNEAQ (reference sequence). This CDR3 is 16 amino acids long. CDR3 region: CSSSSGQGWAGDEQYF. The CDR3 nucleotides read TGTTCCAGCAGCTCGGGACAGGGTTGGGCTGGGGACGAGCAGTACTTC.

This clone was picked up a small number of times. CDR3 sequence: CASGGTGDSNQPQHF. The CDR3, as DNA: TGTGCCAGCGGGGGGACAGGGGATAGCAATCAGCCCCAGCATTTT. The rearrangement links TRBV2 to TRBJ1-5; TRBD1 aligns across 10 bases. The CDR3 sequence is 15 residues long. CDR1 and CDR2 (germline): SNHLY, FYNNEI. The V segment lost 8 bases and the J segment 0 bases; nucleotides outside the gene matches: 4.

This chain joins TRBV30 and TRBJ1-1, with D perhaps matching TRBD1 (6 bases). CDR1 and CDR2 (germline): GTSNPN, SVGIG (reference sequence). V was trimmed by 0 bases and J by 4 bases, leaving 9 bases between them. This CDR3 region has 13 residues. The CDR3 DNA reads TGTGCCTGGAGTGTACAGGGAGCCACTGAAGCTTTCTTT. Its translation: CAWSVQGATEAFF.

The chain has TRBV18 and TRBJ1-4, with 11 bases fitting TRBD1. Germline V gene sequence: CDR1 KGHSH, CDR2 LQKENI. The CDR3 totals 15 residues. Trimming took 5 bases from V and 8 from J; bases not matched to a gene: 7. CDR3 DNA: TGTGCCAGCTCATCAGGACAGGGGGCGAGAGAAAAACTGTTTTTT. This translates into CASSSGQGAREKLFF.

This clone appeared a few times. V usage is TRBV7-3 and J usage is TRBJ2-2, with 9 bases fitting TRBD2. V shed 4 bases, J shed 4 bases, and the junction held 4 bases outside the gene matches. The CDR3 covers 15 residues. Per germline, CDR1 SGHTA and CDR2 FQGTGA. The CDR3 nucleotides read TGTGCCAGCAGCTCTAGCGGGGTGCCCACCGGGGAGCTGTTTTTT. This translates into CASSSSGVPTGELFF.

This clone was observed a handful of times. This chain connects TRBV9 to TRBJ2-5, with 12 bases lining up with TRBD2. Trimming at V came to 4 bases and at J to 5 bases, leaving 6 bases not matched to a gene. Germline CDR1 and CDR2: SGDLS and YYNGEE. CDR3 length equals 15 residues. The CDR3 reads CASSQGLAGWETQYF. In DNA form, the CDR3 reads TGTGCCAGCAGCCAGGGACTAGCGGGCTGGGAGACCCAGTACTTC.

This sequence joins TRBV4-1 and TRBJ1-1; possibly TRBD1 for D (5 bases). The CDR3 spans 16 residues. Germline CDR1 reads MGHRA; CDR2 reads YSYEKL. V was pared by 2 bases and J by 5 bases, with 18 bases between. The CDR3 loop reads CASSQQRGPGGTEAFF. CDR3 sequence (DNA): TGCGCCAGCAGCCAACAAAGGGGACCAGGAGGGACTGAAGCTTTCTTT.

J is TRBJ1-5 and V is TRBV15; D is undetermined. V was pared by 3 bases and J by 6 bases, with 18 bases between. Germline loops: CDR1 LNHNV, CDR2 YYDKDF (reference sequence). The CDR3 consists of 16 residues. CDR3 protein: CATSRGSVTNPQPQHF. The CDR3 DNA reads TGTGCCACCAGCAGGGGCTCGGTCACCAACCCTCAGCCCCAGCATTTT. The whole variable domain, remainder taken from reference TRBV15 and TRBJ1-5, is DAMVIQNPRYQVTQFGKPVTLSCSQTLNHNVMYWYQQKSSQAPKLLFHYYDKDFNNEADTPDNFQSRRPNTSFCFLDIRSPGLGDTAMYLCATSRGSVTNPQPQHFGDGTRLSIL.

The CDR3, as DNA: TGCGCCAGCAGTCCGGCAGGGGGGAGTAATGAGCAGTTCTTC. Protein sequence: CASSPAGGSNEQFF. This rearrangement joins TRBV5-1 to TRBJ2-1, with a weak D call TRBD1 (7 bases). V shed 5 bases and J shed 7 bases, with 16 bases lying between them. This CDR3 has 14 residues. Germline V gives CDR1 SGHRS, CDR2 YFSETQ.

This chain links TRBV11-3 with TRBJ1-1; D remains unclear. The V end lost 0 bases, the J end lost 7 bases, and 9 bases lay between the germline ends. CDR3 length: 13 residues. Germline loops: CDR1 SGHNT, CDR2 YENEEA. CDR3 sequence reads: CASSLDSGSEAFF. DNA for the CDR3: TGTGCCAGCAGCTTAGATAGCGGGAGTGAAGCTTTCTTT.

This chain links TRBV9 with TRBJ1-5, with unresolved D. CDR1 and CDR2 from the germline V gene are SGDLS and YYNGEE. With 0 bases removed from V and 4 bases from J, the gap between germline ends came to 5 bases. CDR3 size: 13 residues. CDR3 residues: CASSVDENQPQHF. The CDR3 DNA sequence: TGTGCCAGCAGCGTAGATGAGAATCAGCCCCAGCATTTT.

V is TRBV6-6 and J is TRBJ1-6, with 9 bases fitting TRBD1. Trimming took 5 bases from V and 10 from J; bases not matched to a gene: 9. The CDR3 totals 15 residues. CDR1 is MNHNY and CDR2 is SVGAGI in the germline V gene (reference sequence). CDR3 amino acids: CASSRPGQGLSPLHF. The CDR3 nucleotides read TGTGCCAGCAGTCGCCCCGGACAGGGGCTCTCACCCCTCCACTTT.

The rearrangement joins TRBV4-2 to TRBJ2-3; 12 bases are a match to TRBD2. The trim removed 0 bases at V and 4 bases at J, leaving 2 bases unmatched. The germline V gene encodes CDR1 LGHNA and CDR2 YNFKEQ. This CDR3 comprises 16 residues. The CDR3 sequence is CASSQEASGGADTQYF. The DNA of the CDR3 is TGTGCCAGCAGCCAAGAGGCTAGCGGGGGGGCAGATACGCAGTATTTT.

The rearrangement joins TRBV11-3 to TRBJ1-1; TRBD1 matches at 7 bases. Germline CDR1 is SGHNT and CDR2 is YENEEA. This CDR3 region has 15 residues. Trimming took 4 bases from V and 0 from J; bases not matched to a gene: 5. DNA for the CDR3: TGTGCCAGCAGCTCGGACAGGAGATTGAACACTGAAGCTTTCTTT. Encoded protein: CASSSDRRLNTEAFF.

The chain joins TRBV5-5 to TRBJ1-6; TRBD1 aligns across 8 bases. V dropped 4 bases and J dropped 5; count of bases not matched to a gene: 5. This CDR3 comprises 15 residues. The germline gives CDR1 SGHKS, CDR2 YYEKEE (reference sequence). CDR3 in amino acids: CASSPGQGNNSPLHF. DNA of the CDR3: TGTGCCAGCAGCCCAGGACAGGGCAATAATTCACCCCTCCACTTT.

V and J are TRBV15 and TRBJ2-5, with TRBD1 identical over 7 bases. The J call may be mistaken, given a closer DNA end match to TRBJ2-7. CDR1 and CDR2 from the germline V gene are LNHNV and YYDKDF (reference sequence). The CDR3 has 13 amino acids. The CDR3 DNA follows: TGTGCCACCAGCCGTGACAGGGAGTACGAGCAGTACTTC. Translation gives CATSRDREYEQYF.

The chain links TRBV29-1 to TRBJ2-7, with TRBD2 matching over 12 bases. Germline V CDR1 and CDR2: SQVTM, ANQGSEA. The V and J ends lost 4 bases and 2 bases, in that order; junction bases with no gene match: 9. The CDR3 extends over 16 amino acids. In nucleotides, the CDR3 is TGCAGCGTTGCGTACGGGCTAGCGGGAGGGCCCTACGAGCAGTACTTC. This codes for CSVAYGLAGGPYEQYF.

In this sample, this clone turned up a few times. The chain employs TRBV7-9 and TRBJ2-5, with 12 bases lining up with TRBD2. CDR1 is SEHNR and CDR2 is FQNEAQ in the germline V gene (reference sequence). CDR3 length: 14 amino acids. V trimming: 5 bases; J trimming: 11 bases; junction bases outside the gene matches: 9. The CDR3 loop reads CASSKGGLAGEQYF. The CDR3 DNA reads as TGTGCCAGCAGCAAAGGGGGACTAGCGGGTGAGCAGTACTTC. Complete variable domain (other parts from reference TRBV7-9 and TRBJ2-5): DTGVSQNPRHKITKRGQNVTFRCDPISEHNRLYWYRQTLGQGPEFLTYFQNEAQLEKSRLLSDRFSAERPKGSFSTLEIQRTEQGDSAMYLCASSKGGLAGEQYFGPGTRLLVL.

This chain connects TRBV28 to TRBJ1-5; no clear D. Germline CDR1 MDHEN, CDR2 SYDVKM. The CDR3 totals 18 residues. V lost 1 base and J 9 bases, leaving 25 bases between the germline ends. As DNA, the CDR3 is TGTGCCAGCAGTTTATTTTTAAGAGGGAGGACGGAAGGCGGGCCCCAGCATTTT. Residues: CASSLFLRGRTEGGPQHF.

The rearrangement uses TRBV7-2 and TRBJ2-3, with 7 bases that match TRBD2. V lost 10 bases and J lost 4; bases outside the gene matches: 8. Per germline, CDR1 SGHTA and CDR2 FQGNSA. The CDR3 has 13 residues. The CDR3 region has the DNA TGTGCCACCGGGGAGGGGTTCCCAGATACGCAGTATTTT. It codes for CATGEGFPDTQYF.

The chain recombines TRBV5-4 with TRBJ1-5, with 12 positions matching TRBD1. This CDR3 has 16 amino acids. From germline, CDR1 is SGHNT and CDR2 YYREEE (reference sequence). Unmatched junction bases numbered 3, after V lost 2 bases and J lost 3 bases. The CDR3 loop is CASSFWDRGPNQPQHF. The DNA of the CDR3 is TGTGCCAGCAGCTTCTGGGACAGGGGGCCCAATCAGCCCCAGCATTTT. The entire variable domain, with the rest obtained from reference TRBV5-4 and TRBJ1-5, is as follows: ETGVTQSPTHLIKTRGQQVTLRCSSQSGHNTVSWYQQALGQGPQFIFQYYREEENGRGNFPPRFSGLQFPNYSSELNVNALELDDSALYLCASSFWDRGPNQPQHFGDGTRLSIL.

The chain links TRBV7-9 to TRBJ2-7, with TRBD2 identical over 7 bases. Losses at the gene ends were 1 base for V and 3 bases for J; bases not matched to a gene: 6. Germline CDR1 reads SEHNR; CDR2 reads FQNEAQ (reference sequence). This CDR3 spans 15 amino acids. CDR3 DNA: TGTGCCAGCAGCTTAGAGGCTAGCGGAGACTACGAGCAGTACTTC. It translates to CASSLEASGDYEQYF. Variable domain in full (rest from reference TRBV7-9 and TRBJ2-7): DTGVSQNPRHKITKRGQNVTFRCDPISEHNRLYWYRQTLGQGPEFLTYFQNEAQLEKSRLLSDRFSAERPKGSFSTLEIQRTEQGDSAMYLCASSLEASGDYEQYFGPGTRLTVT.